This is a list of T cell receptor beta chains from one sample in a study of shared clonotypes between healthy human individuals. Sequenced by immunoSEQ multiplex PCR; TCRdb stores in-frame clones only, minus some. The sample records approximately 530,000 clones, about 95% being singletons. The sample comprised naive CD4+ T cells sorted from blood. All receptors derive from a woman aged 25 to 39 in good health. The CDR3 runs from the conserved cysteine through the conserved F or W. A D gene is named only where the DNA matches it firmly. Some rows have no size entry. The others give once, few or many, or a class for an expanded clone.

CDR3 length	V gene	D gene	J gene	clone size	CDR3 DNA	CDR3 protein
14	TRBV9	NA	TRBJ2-3	NA	TGTGCCAGCAGCGTTGGCAGGATAACAGATACGCAGTATTTT	CASSVGRITDTQYF
15	TRBV5-1	TRBD1	TRBJ2-7	once	TGCGCCAGCAGCTCGGAGGGACAGGGTGCGTACGAGCAGTACTTC	CASSSEGQGAYEQYF
15	TRBV28	NA	TRBJ2-7	NA	TGTGCCAGCAGCCCCGGGTCGTCCGGGACCTACGAGCAGTACTTC	CASSPGSSGTYEQYF
15	TRBV28	NA	TRBJ2-7	NA	TGTGCCAGCAGTTTGCCGGGCACAGGCCTCTACGAGCAGTACTTC	CASSLPGTGLYEQYF
16	TRBV12-2	NA	TRBJ2-7	NA	TGTGCAAGTCGCCACGGACTAGCGGATAGCTCCTACGAGCAGTACTTC	CASRHGLADSSYEQYF
20	TRBV4-1	NA	TRBJ1-6	NA	TGCGCCAGCAGCCAAACTGAATGGGACAAAGGAAGCTCCTATAATTCACCCCTCCACTTT	CASSQTEWDKGSSYNSPLHF
15	TRBV11-2	TRBD1	TRBJ2-7	NA	TGTGCCAGCAGCGCAGCCCGGACAGGGTTCCACGAGCAGTACTTC	CASSAARTGFHEQYF
13	TRBV6-5	TRBD1	TRBJ2-2	NA	TGTGCCACCAGCAGGGGGCTCACCGGGGAGCTGTTTTTT	CATSRGLTGELFF
12	TRBV27	NA	TRBJ2-7	NA	TGTGCCAGCAGTTTACGCTCCTACGAGCAGTACTTC	CASSLRSYEQYF
16	TRBV6-4	TRBD2	TRBJ2-5	NA	TGTGCCAGCAGTGAAGGGACTAGCGGGAGTCAAGAGACCCAGTACTTC	CASSEGTSGSQETQYF
12	TRBV7-2	TRBD2	TRBJ2-7	NA	TGTGCCAGCAGCTCGACTAGCGGGGTGCAGTACTTC	CASSSTSGVQYF
12	TRBV10-3	NA	TRBJ1-2	NA	TGTGCCATCAGTGACCGCAACTATGGCTACACCTTC	CAISDRNYGYTF
14	TRBV5-1	NA	TRBJ1-4	NA	TGCGCCAGCAGCTTGGTGCCGTCTAATGAAAAACTGTTTTTT	CASSLVPSNEKLFF
14	TRBV10-1	NA	TRBJ1-3	NA	TGCGCCACTATGAGATTCGAATCTGGAAACACCATATATTTT	CATMRFESGNTIYF
12	TRBV29-1	NA	TRBJ2-5	NA	TGCAGCGCCAGAGCGGCCCAAGAGACCCAGTACTTC	CSARAAQETQYF
14	TRBV5-1	TRBD1	TRBJ2-5	once	TGCGCCAGCAGCTTCGGACAGGGTTTGGGGGAGCAGTACTTC	CASSFGQGLGEQYF
14	TRBV4-1	NA	TRBJ2-5	NA	TGCGCCAGCAGCCAGGTCGGGAACCAAGAGACCCAGTACTTC	CASSQVGNQETQYF
14	TRBV27	NA	TRBJ2-1	once	TGTGCCAGCAAATTGCAGGGTCCTTTTGAAGAGCAGTTCTTC	CASKLQGPFEEQFF
11	TRBV18	NA	TRBJ2-1	NA	TGTGCCAGCTCACCCGGACGTGAGCAGTTCTTC	CASSPGREQFF
19	TRBV28	NA	TRBJ2-5	NA	TGTGCCAGCAGTTTATATCTTTCCCTGCTAGAGTCCCTACAAGAGACCCAGTACTTC	CASSLYLSLLESLQETQYF
16	TRBV4-1	NA	TRBJ1-5	NA	TGCGCCAGCAGCCAAGAGGGCAGGGTCGGAAATCAGCCCCAGCATTTT	CASSQEGRVGNQPQHF
17	TRBV5-1	TRBD2	TRBJ2-7	NA	TGCGCCAGCAGCTTGGGGGCTAGCGGGACCCTCTCCTACGAGCAGTACTTC	CASSLGASGTLSYEQYF
17	TRBV25-1	TRBD2	TRBJ2-1	NA	TGTGCCAGCAGTGAATGGAAATGGCGGGAGGGCCTCAATGAGCAGTTCTTC	CASSEWKWREGLNEQFF
12	TRBV7-9	NA	TRBJ1-1	NA	TGTGCCAGCAGCCAGGGGAACACTGAAGCTTTCTTT	CASSQGNTEAFF
16	TRBV5-1	TRBD2	TRBJ2-7	NA	TGCGCCAGCAGCTTCGATGGACTAGCGGGGGCCTACGAGCAGTACTTC	CASSFDGLAGAYEQYF
11	TRBV7-9	NA	TRBJ2-7	NA	TGTGCCAGCAGCTCCCCGTCGTCGCAGTACTTC	CASSSPSSQYF
18	TRBV4-1	NA	TRBJ2-7	NA	TGCGCCAGCAGCCAAGGGCAGCCCGCGGGATCCATCTCCTACGAGCAGTACTTC	CASSQGQPAGSISYEQYF
15	TRBV9	TRBD1	TRBJ1-1	NA	TGTGCCAGCAGCGCCGAACAGGGGGGGAACACTGAAGCTTTCTTT	CASSAEQGGNTEAFF
15	TRBV7-9	TRBD2	TRBJ2-5	NA	TGTGCCAGCAGCCTTGGACTAGCCGGGGGAGAGACCCAGTACTTC	CASSLGLAGGETQYF
12	TRBV7-3	NA	TRBJ2-3	NA	TGTGCCAGCAGCCGAAATGGAGATACGCAGTATTTT	CASSRNGDTQYF
13	TRBV6-5	NA	TRBJ2-2	NA	TGTGCCAGCACCCGCTTGGGCACCGGGGAGCTGTTTTTT	CASTRLGTGELFF
15	TRBV11-2	NA	TRBJ2-7	NA	TGTGCCAGCAGCTTAGTAGGCCTTCTCTCCTACGAGCAGTACTTC	CASSLVGLLSYEQYF
15	TRBV28	TRBD2	TRBJ2-1	NA	TGTGCCAGTCATCAAAGGCTAGCGGGACCCAATGAGCAGTTCTTC	CASHQRLAGPNEQFF
19	TRBV15	TRBD2	TRBJ2-7	NA	TGTGCCACCAGCAGAGGTAGGGAGGCCCTAGCGGGAGGCCAATACGAGCAGTACTTC	CATSRGREALAGGQYEQYF
14	TRBV18	NA	TRBJ2-5	NA	TGTGCCAGCTCACAAACGTCAGAAGAAGAGACCCAGTACTTC	CASSQTSEEETQYF
14	TRBV29-1	TRBD1	TRBJ2-1	NA	TGCAGCGTTGAGTTACAGGGGTACGGAAATGAGCAGTTCTTC	CSVELQGYGNEQFF
13	TRBV5-5	NA	TRBJ2-1	NA	TGTGCCAGCAGCCTCGGCTTAAATAATGAGCAGTTCTTC	CASSLGLNNEQFF
13	TRBV19	NA	TRBJ1-2	NA	TGTGCCAGTAGTATGGGGTTTAACTATGGCTACACCTTC	CASSMGFNYGYTF
16	TRBV14	NA	TRBJ2-1	once	TGTGCCAGCAGCCAAGATAGGGGTAGCTCCTACAATGAGCAGTTCTTC	CASSQDRGSSYNEQFF
13	TRBV28	TRBD1	TRBJ1-2	NA	TGTGCCAGCAGACAGGACAGGGGGTATGGCTACACCTTC	CASRQDRGYGYTF
14	TRBV18	NA	TRBJ2-7	NA	TGTGCCAGCTCTAACAGGGTTAACTTCTACGAGCAGTACTTC	CASSNRVNFYEQYF
14	TRBV6-5	TRBD2	TRBJ2-7	NA	TGTGCCAGCAGTTACTCGGCGGGAGCCTACGAGCAGTACTTC	CASSYSAGAYEQYF
13	TRBV19	NA	TRBJ1-1	NA	TGTGCCAGTAGTCCCGGGTTGAATACTGAAGCTTTCTTT	CASSPGLNTEAFF
15	TRBV19	TRBD2	TRBJ2-3	once	TGTGCCAGTAGTATTGGGGGACTAGCGGCAGATACGCAGTATTTT	CASSIGGLAADTQYF
11	TRBV20-1	NA	TRBJ2-7	NA	TGCAGTGCTAGCGGGACCTACGAGCAGTACTTC	CSASGTYEQYF
14	TRBV6-4	NA	TRBJ1-1	NA	TGTGCCAGCAGTGAAACGTTGGAGAACACTGAAGCTTTCTTT	CASSETLENTEAFF
12	TRBV28	NA	TRBJ2-7	NA	TGTGCCAGCAGTTTAGCCAAGTACGAGCAGTACTTC	CASSLAKYEQYF
14	TRBV7-2	TRBD1	TRBJ2-7	NA	TGTGCCAGCAGCTGGGGACAGGGAAGCTACGAGCAGTACTTC	CASSWGQGSYEQYF
11	TRBV20-1	NA	TRBJ2-1	NA	TGCAGTGCGAGAGGAGACAATGAGCAGTTCTTC	CSARGDNEQFF
11	TRBV30	NA	TRBJ2-7	NA	TGTGCCTGGAGTGTAGGACCGGAGCAGTACTTC	CAWSVGPEQYF
17	TRBV7-8	TRBD1	TRBJ2-7	NA	TGTGCCAGCAGCTTAGGGGAGGGACAGGGGGATCTCTACGAGCAGTACTTC	CASSLGEGQGDLYEQYF
16	TRBV6-6	TRBD1	TRBJ1-5	NA	TGTGCCAGCAGTCAAACCGCCGGGACAGTGGATCAGCCCCAGCATTTT	CASSQTAGTVDQPQHF
16	TRBV19	NA	TRBJ2-2	NA	TGTGCCAGTAGTGAGGGCTGGGCGGCGAACACCGGGGAGCTGTTTTTT	CASSEGWAANTGELFF
14	TRBV6-6	TRBD1	TRBJ1-2	once	TGTGCCAGCAGGAAGGACAGGGGAGTCTATGGCTACACCTTC	CASRKDRGVYGYTF